The rows below give T cell receptor beta chains drawn from one sample of a study of T cells after somatic rescue of genetic block. The table came from immunoSEQ multiplex PCR; TCRdb's copy has only in-frame clones and leaves some out. The sample has about 72,000 clones, approximately 91% seen once. The specimen was peripheral blood mononuclear cells (PBMCs). These receptors were obtained from a man under 40. Both conserved end residues are part of each CDR3. The order of the fields is D gene, J gene, clone size, V gene, CDR3 protein, CDR3 DNA. A D gene is named only where the DNA matches it firmly. A row's size may be missing; if present it is once, few, many or a size class.

.	TRBJ1-1	.	TRBV7-8	CASSLGAPEEAFF	TGTGCCAGCAGCTTAGGGGCCCCCGAGGAAGCTTTCTTT
TRBD1	TRBJ2-3	.	TRBV4-3	CASSQRRTGGGTDTQYF	TGCGCCAGCAGCCAAAGACGGACAGGGGGCGGCACAGATACGCAGTATTTT
TRBD2	TRBJ2-7	.	TRBV5-6	CASSLGWSGRVMGSYEQYF	TGTGCCAGCAGCTTGGGTTGGAGCGGGAGGGTAATGGGGTCCTACGAGCAGTACTTC
TRBD2	TRBJ2-5	.	TRBV27	CASSPDLAGVGETQYF	TGTGCCAGCAGTCCTGATCTAGCGGGCGTTGGAGAGACCCAGTACTTC
TRBD2	TRBJ2-5	once	TRBV10-3	CAISESGLAGPTETQYF	TGTGCCATCAGTGAGTCTGGACTAGCGGGACCCACGGAGACCCAGTACTTC
TRBD2	TRBJ2-5	few	TRBV7-2	CASSLGGGSQETQYF	TGTGCCAGCAGCTTAGGGGGGGGGTCACAAGAGACCCAGTACTTC
TRBD2	TRBJ2-2	.	TRBV18	CASSPPVSGRGGELFF	TGTGCCAGCTCACCACCGGTTAGCGGGAGAGGCGGGGAGCTGTTTTTT
.	TRBJ1-1	.	TRBV30	CAWSRQWNTEAFF	TGTGCCTGGAGTCGACAGTGGAACACTGAAGCTTTCTTT
.	TRBJ2-7	.	TRBV18	CASSPRGGSEGYEQYF	TGTGCCAGCTCACCACGAGGGGGATCAGAAGGCTACGAGCAGTACTTC
.	TRBJ2-1	.	TRBV5-1	CASFRAPGNEQFF	TGCGCCAGCTTCCGGGCCCCGGGCAATGAGCAGTTCTTC
TRBD2	TRBJ2-7	.	TRBV14	CASSPGLAYEQYF	TGTGCCAGCAGCCCGGGACTAGCCTACGAGCAGTACTTC
.	TRBJ1-2	.	TRBV6-5	CASSYSGAVLDGYTF	TGTGCCAGCAGTTACTCGGGGGCAGTATTAGATGGCTACACCTTC
.	TRBJ1-2	once	TRBV7-2	CASTVGGNYGYTF	TGTGCCAGCACCGTCGGGGGAAACTATGGCTACACCTTC
.	TRBJ2-2	.	TRBV5-8	CASSLRTANTGELFF	TGTGCCAGCAGCTTGCGGACAGCTAACACCGGGGAGCTGTTTTTT
TRBD1	TRBJ2-7	.	TRBV19	CASSISRQGPYEQYF	TGTGCCAGTAGTATCTCAAGACAGGGACCCTACGAGCAGTACTTC
.	TRBJ2-3	.	TRBV27	CASSLYFSGNTDTQYF	TGTGCCAGCAGTTTATACTTCAGCGGAAACACAGATACGCAGTATTTT
.	TRBJ1-5	.	TRBV7-2	CASSSTGGYSNQPQHF	TGTGCCAGCAGTTCAACGGGCGGATATAGCAATCAGCCCCAGCATTTT
TRBD1	TRBJ2-7	.	TRBV10-3	CAISVRQGDYEQYF	TGTGCCATCAGTGTACGTCAGGGGGACTACGAGCAGTACTTC
.	TRBJ2-2	.	TRBV4-3	CASSQDPTRATGELFF	TGCGCCAGCAGCCAAGATCCCACTAGGGCCACCGGGGAGCTGTTTTTT
TRBD2	TRBJ2-2	few	TRBV2	CASRLTSGSTGELFF	TGTGCCAGCAGACTGACTAGCGGGAGTACCGGGGAGCTGTTTTTT
TRBD1	TRBJ2-6	.	TRBV7-9	CASSQNRGTGANVLTF	TGTGCCAGCAGCCAGAACAGGGGAACTGGGGCCAACGTCCTGACTTTC
TRBD1	TRBJ1-4	.	TRBV4-1	CASSQGQGAFVGEKLFF	TGCGCCAGCAGCCAAGGACAGGGGGCGTTCGTGGGTGAAAAACTGTTTTTT
TRBD1	TRBJ1-5	.	TRBV18	CASSSRTGPNQPQHF	TGTGCCAGCTCAAGTAGGACAGGGCCAAATCAGCCCCAGCATTTT
.	TRBJ1-1	once	TRBV19	CASQRGGRTEAFF	TGTGCCAGCCAAAGGGGGGGGCGAACTGAAGCTTTCTTT
.	TRBJ2-5	.	TRBV6-5	CASSYGAGVAETQYF	TGTGCCAGCAGTTACGGCGCCGGGGTTGCGGAGACCCAGTACTTC
TRBD2	TRBJ2-7	.	TRBV5-1	CASSYRGGAYEQYF	TGCGCCAGCAGCTACCGGGGAGGGGCCTACGAGCAGTACTTC
.	TRBJ2-4	.	TRBV11-2	CASSPTGAGNIQYF	TGTGCCAGCAGCCCGACGGGGGCCGGAAACATTCAGTACTTC
TRBD2	TRBJ2-3	.	TRBV10-3	CAISESVAGGPSTDTQYF	TGTGCCATCAGTGAGTCGGTAGCGGGAGGGCCCTCCACAGATACGCAGTATTTT
TRBD1	TRBJ2-7	.	TRBV5-8	CASSRQGVTYEQYF	TGTGCCAGCAGCCGACAGGGGGTCACCTACGAGCAGTACTTC
.	TRBJ1-1	.	TRBV19	CASSIGVETEAFF	TGTGCCAGTAGTATAGGAGTTGAAACTGAAGCTTTCTTT
TRBD1	TRBJ1-1	.	TRBV11-2	CASSTGTGTNTEAFF	TGTGCCAGCAGCACCGGGACAGGGACGAACACTGAAGCTTTCTTT
.	TRBJ2-1	once	TRBV6-4	CASSDMAGSYNEQFF	TGTGCCAGCAGTGACATGGCGGGCTCCTACAATGAGCAGTTCTTC
.	TRBJ2-6	.	TRBV13	CASSLAPGSSGANVLTF	TGTGCCAGCAGCTTAGCCCCCGGCAGCTCTGGGGCCAACGTCCTGACTTTC
.	TRBJ1-2	.	TRBV6-6	CASSYGQDGYTF	TGTGCCAGCAGTTACGGACAAGATGGCTACACCTTC
.	TRBJ2-1	once	TRBV6-1	CASRNYNEQFF	TGTGCCAGCAGAAATTACAATGAGCAGTTCTTC
.	TRBJ2-7	.	TRBV4-1	CASSQAAVSNYEQYF	TGCGCCAGCAGCCAAGCAGCGGTATCAAACTACGAGCAGTACTTC
.	TRBJ1-2	.	TRBV15	CATSRDYALGYTF	TGTGCCACCAGCAGAGATTACGCTCTAGGCTACACCTTC
.	TRBJ2-7	.	TRBV10-1	CASSESYSPTEQYF	TGCGCCAGCAGTGAGTCCTACAGTCCTACCGAGCAGTACTTC
.	TRBJ2-2	.	TRBV28	CASSFPTDTGELFF	TGTGCCAGCAGTTTCCCGACAGACACCGGGGAGCTGTTTTTT
TRBD2	TRBJ2-7	.	TRBV27	CASSLFSSGRALGSYEQYF	TGTGCCAGCAGTTTATTCTCTAGCGGGAGGGCCCTCGGCTCCTACGAGCAGTACTTC
TRBD2	TRBJ2-7	.	TRBV2	CASWGGTSGDSYEQYF	TGTGCCAGCTGGGGTGGAACTAGCGGGGACTCCTACGAGCAGTACTTC
.	TRBJ1-4	.	TRBV5-1	CASSLDGREKLFF	TGCGCCAGCAGCTTGGATGGTCGAGAAAAACTGTTTTTT
.	TRBJ2-7	.	TRBV7-9	CASSPRDEQYF	TGTGCCAGCAGTCCCCGGGACGAGCAGTACTTC
.	TRBJ1-1	once	TRBV7-9	CASSPLSGTEAFF	TGTGCCAGCAGCCCTCTTTCCGGGACTGAAGCTTTCTTT
TRBD1	TRBJ2-1	once	TRBV5-8	CASSRGQGFINEQFF	TGTGCCAGCAGCAGGGGACAGGGGTTCATAAATGAGCAGTTCTTC
TRBD1	TRBJ2-7	.	TRBV10-1	CASSESTGGPDEQYF	TGCGCCAGCAGTGAGTCGACAGGGGGGCCCGACGAGCAGTACTTC
TRBD1	TRBJ1-1	.	TRBV6-5	CASSPWTGNTEAFF	TGTGCCAGCAGTCCTTGGACAGGGAACACTGAAGCTTTCTTT
.	TRBJ1-2	.	TRBV6-5	CASTANYGYTF	TGTGCCAGCACAGCCAACTATGGCTACACCTTC
.	TRBJ2-1	.	TRBV7-8	CASSFRTGSYNEQFF	TGTGCCAGCAGCTTCCGGACTGGCTCCTACAATGAGCAGTTCTTC
.	TRBJ2-1	.	TRBV27	CASSLYTPLGGVSYNEQFF	TGTGCCAGCAGTTTATATACCCCGCTTGGCGGGGTGTCCTACAATGAGCAGTTCTTC
TRBD2	TRBJ2-2	.	TRBV6-5	CASSGRVGAGELFF	TGTGCCAGCAGTGGGAGGGTAGGTGCCGGGGAGCTGTTTTTT
TRBD1	TRBJ1-3	.	TRBV7-9	CASSPWDRGPGNTIYF	TGTGCCAGCAGCCCCTGGGACAGGGGGCCGGGAAACACCATATATTTT
.	TRBJ2-7	.	TRBV5-1	CASTPGLGQGGHEQYF	TGCGCCAGCACCCCCGGGCTCGGGCAGGGAGGCCACGAGCAGTACTTC
.	TRBJ2-7	.	TRBV28	CASSLDGPWGYEQYF	TGTGCCAGCAGCTTGGACGGCCCTTGGGGCTACGAGCAGTACTTC